Below, 24 T cell receptor beta chains from the same sample are listed, as sequenced in a study of circulating and synovial CD4+ cells in juvenile arthritis. Assay used: immunoSEQ multiplex PCR; TCRdb lists only in-frame clones, some missing. The sample carries 30,000 or so clones, about 95% recorded once. The specimen was CD4+ T cells from blood. The receptors originated from a human donor with juvenile idiopathic arthritis.

The V gene is TRBV7-3, the J gene TRBJ1-2; 9 bases are a match to TRBD1. CDR3 length equals 14 residues. V lost 2 bases, J lost 8 bases, and 6 bases stayed unmatched. Germline values: CDR1 SGHTA, CDR2 FQGTGA. In DNA form, the CDR3 reads TGTGCCAGCAGCTTACCGGGACAGGGTGGAGGCTACACCTTC. This codes for CASSLPGQGGGYTF. The variable domain in full, completed from reference TRBV7-3 and TRBJ1-2, reads GAGVSQTPSNKVTEKGKYVELRCDPISGHTALYWYRQSLGQGPEFLIYFQGTGAADDSGLPNDRFFAVRPEGSVSTLKIQRTERGDSAVYLCASSLPGQGGGYTFGSGTRLTVV.

V usage is TRBV11-1 and J usage is TRBJ2-7, with TRBD2 as a possible D gene (5 bases). CDR1 is SGHAT, CDR2 FQDESV, per germline (reference sequence). There are 15 residues in the CDR3. Trimming cost V 0 bases and J 3 bases, with 12 bases left between them. CDR3 amino acids: CASSLAGVGFYEQYF. CDR3 DNA sequence: TGTGCCAGCAGCTTAGCCGGGGTTGGTTTCTACGAGCAGTACTTC.

The chain couples TRBV10-3 to TRBJ1-5; D is possibly TRBD1 (5 bases). Trimming pared 8 bases from V and 5 bases from J, leaving 13 bases between. The CDR3 contains 13 residues. CDR1 ENHRY and CDR2 SYGVKD come from the germline V gene. The CDR3: CAIGAGGDQPQHF. CDR3 DNA sequence: TGTGCCATCGGGGCGGGGGGAGATCAGCCCCAGCATTTT.

The chain links TRBV10-3 to TRBJ1-5; 7 bases align to TRBD1. J lost 6 bases, V lost 4 bases, and 3 bases had no gene match. CDR3 length equals 13 residues. Looked up from germline, CDR1 is ENHRY and CDR2 is SYGVKD. The CDR3 region is CAISVRTGQPQHF. For the CDR3, the DNA is TGTGCCATCAGTGTAAGGACAGGTCAGCCCCAGCATTTT.

The rearrangement links TRBV28 to TRBJ2-2, with TRBD1 as a possible D gene (5 bases). The CDR3 runs to 15 residues. V lost 4 bases, J lost 1 base, and 10 bases lay in between. Germline loops: CDR1 MDHEN, CDR2 SYDVKM. The CDR3 nucleotides are TGTGCCAGCAGTTCTGACAGCCTGAACACCGGGGAGCTGTTTTTT. Translating it yields CASSSDSLNTGELFF.

The V call is TRBV28, the J call TRBJ1-4, with 11 bases identical to TRBD1. There are 16 residues in the CDR3. The germline V gene has CDR1 MDHEN and CDR2 SYDVKM. J lost 7 bases, V lost 5 bases, and 9 bases had no gene match. CDR3 DNA sequence: TGTGCCAGCAGTATCTCACGGGGGACAGGGGGTGAAAAACTGTTTTTT. It codes for CASSISRGTGGEKLFF.

The V gene is TRBV6-6, the J gene TRBJ1-4; unclear D gene. The CDR3 runs 12 residues. Trimming stripped 5 bases from V and 11 bases from J, with 12 bases between. Per the germline V gene, CDR1 is MNHNY and CDR2 is SVGAGI (reference sequence). CDR3 region: CASSGGSYKLFF. The CDR3, as DNA: TGTGCCAGCAGTGGCGGGTCCTATAAACTGTTTTTT.

This sequence joins TRBV10-2 and TRBJ2-3; D perhaps matches TRBD1 (6 bases). Trimming took 6 bases from V and 4 from J, leaving 23 bases between them. There are 17 residues in the CDR3. The germline V gene has CDR1 WSHSY and CDR2 SAAADI. CDR3 nucleotide sequence: TGCGCCAGCAGACCCGCCAGGGGTGGGGGAATCGCAGATACGCAGTATTTT. Its translation is CASRPARGGGIADTQYF.

The chain employs TRBV7-9 and TRBJ1-1; 7 nucleotides agree with TRBD1. V dropped 9 bases and J dropped 3; count of bases not matched to a gene: 7. There are 13 residues in the CDR3. Germline CDR1 and CDR2: SEHNR and FQNEAQ (reference sequence). This CDR3 is CASLRDRHTEAFF. The CDR3 region has the DNA TGTGCCAGTCTGCGGGACAGACACACTGAAGCTTTCTTT.

The chain joins TRBV19 to TRBJ1-2, with TRBD1 identical over 7 bases. J was trimmed by 11 bases and V by 5 bases; bases with no gene match: 8. CDR3 length: 12 amino acids. Germline V CDR1 and CDR2: LNHDA, SQIVND (reference sequence). The CDR3 is CASSDRVPRYTF. Written as DNA, the CDR3 is TGTGCCAGTAGTGACAGGGTTCCGAGGTACACCTTC.

The chain couples TRBV7-2 to TRBJ2-5; 10 positions match TRBD2. This CDR3 has 17 residues. CDR1 SGHTA and CDR2 FQGNSA come from the germline V gene. The V segment lost 4 bases and the J segment 3 bases; nucleotides outside the gene matches: 11. CDR3: CASSWGASGSLKETQYF. Here the CDR3 DNA reads TGTGCCAGCAGCTGGGGGGCTAGCGGGAGTTTGAAAGAGACCCAGTACTTC.

CDR3 nucleotide sequence: TGTGCCAGCAGGAGCGGGATTTTGGATACGCAGTATTTT. Translation: CASRSGILDTQYF. The V gene is TRBV6-1, the J gene TRBJ2-3, with TRBD2 matching over 7 bases. V trimming: 6 bases; J trimming: 6 bases; junction bases outside the gene matches: 6. This CDR3 is built from 13 residues. Germline V CDR1 and CDR2: MNHNS, SASEGT.

The rearrangement joins TRBV5-4 to TRBJ2-1; maybe TRBD1 (6 bases). Trimming cost V 4 bases and J 5 bases, with 19 bases left between them. Germline V CDR1 and CDR2: SGHNT, YYREEE (reference sequence). The CDR3 has 16 amino acids. Written as DNA, the CDR3 is TGTGCCAGCAGCGGGGGCCAGACAACCTACAACAATGAGCAGTTCTTC. It specifies CASSGGQTTYNNEQFF.

This sequence joins TRBV28 and TRBJ2-7; possible D gene TRBD1, 7 bases. CDR1 is MDHEN and CDR2 is SYDVKM in the germline V gene. V lost 6 bases and J 10 bases, leaving 19 bases between the germline ends. The CDR3 runs to 13 residues. The CDR3 here is CASRRDSGVEQYF. In DNA form, the CDR3 reads TGTGCCAGCAGGCGGGACAGTGGGGTCGAACAGTACTTC.

This rearrangement joins TRBV11-1 to TRBJ2-5; 7 positions agree with TRBD1. V gave up 2 bases and J gave up 3 bases; unmatched junction bases: 6. In germline, CDR1 is SGHAT, CDR2 FQDESV (reference sequence). CDR3 length: 15 amino acids. The CDR3 reads CASSLSPGQEETQYF. The CDR3 DNA follows: TGTGCCAGCAGCTTATCTCCCGGACAGGAAGAGACCCAGTACTTC.

This chain connects TRBV29-1 to TRBJ1-1, with TRBD1 identical over 7 bases. Germline trimming cut 7 bases from V and 3 bases from J; bases unmatched to any gene: 11. Germline CDR1 is SQVTM and CDR2 is ANQGSEA. CDR3 length equals 14 residues. CDR3 in amino acids: CSAASGGSYTEAFF. The CDR3 DNA reads as TGCAGCGCTGCGTCAGGGGGTTCGTACACTGAAGCTTTCTTT.

This clone was detected only once. The chain employs TRBV5-1 and TRBJ1-4; 8 positions match TRBD1. This CDR3 comprises 14 residues. With 3 bases clipped from V and 2 bases from J, the junction kept 0 bases outside the gene matches. Germline V gene lookup returns CDR1 SGHRS and CDR2 YFSETQ. This chain's CDR3 is CASSWTGTNEKLFF. CDR3 DNA sequence: TGCGCCAGCAGCTGGACAGGGACTAATGAAAAACTGTTTTTT.

This chain connects TRBV18 to TRBJ2-7; 10 nucleotides agree with TRBD1. Germline loops: CDR1 KGHSH, CDR2 LQKENI. There are 14 residues in the CDR3. V shed 6 bases and J 1 base; nucleotides not matched to a gene: 3. The CDR3 DNA reads TGTGCCAGCTCGTCGGACAGGGGGTCCTACGAGCAGTACTTC. Its protein product is CASSSDRGSYEQYF. Filled out from reference TRBV18 and TRBJ2-7, the complete variable domain reads NAGVMQNPRHLVRRRGQEARLRCSPMKGHSHVYWYRQLPEEGLKFMVYLQKENIIDESGMPKERFSAEFPKEGPSILRIQQVVRGDSAAYFCASSSDRGSYEQYFGPGTRLTVT.

The chain links TRBV28 to TRBJ2-7; D is ambiguous. Per the germline V gene, CDR1 is MDHEN and CDR2 is SYDVKM. CDR3 length: 12 residues. The V gene lost 6 bases and the J gene lost 7 bases, with 13 bases spanning the gap. CDR3 loop: CASSLKQWEQYF. The CDR3, as DNA: TGTGCCAGCAGCCTAAAACAGTGGGAGCAGTACTTC.

A few counts support this clone. This sequence joins TRBV14 and TRBJ1-4; D is uncertain. CDR1 and CDR2 from the germline V gene are SGHDN and FVKESK. The CDR3 runs 13 residues. Trimming stripped 5 bases from V and 7 bases from J, with 11 bases between. CDR3 nucleotide sequence: TGTGCCAGCAGCAGGAGCCTGGGTGAAAAACTGTTTTTT. Amino acid sequence: CASSRSLGEKLFF.

This rearrangement joins TRBV21-1 to TRBJ2-7; the D call of TRBD1 is as the table states it, not checked on the DNA. TRBV21-1 is termed a pseudogene. CDR3 length: 15 residues. The CDR3 coding sequence is TGTGCCAGCAGCGTGCACAGGGGTATCTCCTACGAGCAGTACTTC. Translating it yields CASSVHRGISYEQYF.

The V call is TRBV27, the J call TRBJ2-1, with a possible D match to TRBD1 (6 bases). CDR1 and CDR2 (germline): MNHEY, SMNVEV (reference sequence). This CDR3 has 15 amino acids. V lost 2 bases to trimming and J lost 0 bases, with 8 bases between them. The CDR3 sequence is CASSLQGISYNEQFF. CDR3 nucleotides: TGTGCCAGCAGTTTACAGGGGATCTCCTACAATGAGCAGTTCTTC.

The chain recombines TRBV4-3 with TRBJ1-1; tentatively, D is TRBD1 (6 bases). V was cut by 5 bases and J by 10 bases, with 14 bases left in between. CDR1 and CDR2 (germline): LGHNA, YSLEER. The CDR3 runs 12 residues. The CDR3 DNA reads as TGCGCCAGCAGCAGCCGGGACAAGCGAGCTTTCTTT. Protein product: CASSSRDKRAFF.

The genes are TRBV28 and TRBJ1-4, with a weak D call TRBD1 (6 bases). Per the germline V gene, CDR1 is MDHEN and CDR2 is SYDVKM. V shed 5 bases and J shed 8 bases, with 18 bases lying between them. CDR3 size: 15 residues. This chain's CDR3 is CASSRPGGGREKLFF. The CDR3 DNA follows: TGTGCCAGCAGTCGCCCGGGGGGCGGGAGGGAAAAACTGTTTTTT.